A selection of T cell receptor beta chains follows, all from one sample in a study of blood T cell repertoires in COVID-19. Repertoires were generated with immunoSEQ multiplex PCR, while TCRdb's copy carries only in-frame clones and drops some. The profile shows around 80,000 clones, under 85% of them singletons. Sequencing used peripheral blood. These receptors were collected from a human donor in a cohort sampled during active COVID-19. Each CDR3 is given with its conserved first and last residue. A D gene is named only where the DNA matches it firmly. The listing skips clone size in some rows; elsewhere it reads once, few, many or a size class.

D gene	clone size	J gene	V gene	CDR3 protein
TRBD2	-	TRBJ2-7	TRBV6-6	CASSYLGGYEQYF
TRBD2	-	TRBJ2-1	TRBV2	CASRLAGTYNEQFF
TRBD2	-	TRBJ2-3	TRBV9	CASSYSGGADTQYF
-	-	TRBJ2-4	TRBV7-6	CASSLGGGENIQYF
-	-	TRBJ2-2	TRBV9	CASQVGGLNTGELFF
-	-	TRBJ2-7	TRBV2	CASSTDRRNHEQYF
TRBD2	-	TRBJ2-1	TRBV11-3	CASSLGGTSGVYEQFF
TRBD1	-	TRBJ1-2	TRBV5-1	CASSSAGQSYGYTF
-	-	TRBJ2-7	TRBV5-5	CASSNTGKISYEQYF
-	-	TRBJ1-5	TRBV7-9	CASSVGQINQPQHF
TRBD1	once	TRBJ2-2	TRBV18	CASSPRTGRSPGELFF
-	-	TRBJ1-2	TRBV29-1	CSVEEEGQGNRGYTF
-	-	TRBJ2-5	TRBV7-3	CASSSPGLLGETQYF
TRBD1	-	TRBJ1-1	TRBV7-2	CASSLARDRGRRDTEAFF
-	-	TRBJ2-2	TRBV7-7	CASSRNSNLSPGELFF
-	-	TRBJ2-3	TRBV5-1	CASSLDRVADTQYF
TRBD1	-	TRBJ2-2	TRBV7-9	CASSFGQGPARNTGELFF
TRBD1	-	TRBJ2-5	TRBV24-1	CATSRDSQETQYF
-	-	TRBJ2-7	TRBV15	CATSRGGSTYEQYF
-	once	TRBJ1-1	TRBV9	CASSAIPGDTEAFF
-	-	TRBJ2-6	TRBV6-6	CASSYSVAGANVLTF
-	-	TRBJ2-5	TRBV11-2	CASSFSPNSGRETQYF
TRBD1	-	TRBJ1-5	TRBV4-2	CASSQAVDRGRGKPQHF
TRBD1	once	TRBJ1-1	TRBV5-1	CASSPGQGGTEAFF
-	-	TRBJ2-2	TRBV5-1	CASSLAPAGNTGELFF
-	-	TRBJ1-1	TRBV28	CASSFSGILTEAFF
-	few	TRBJ1-4	TRBV13	CASSYNRRFNEKLFF
TRBD1	once	TRBJ1-5	TRBV12-5	CASGLDGAGGRQPQHF
-	once	TRBJ1-2	TRBV6-5	CASSGRMDGYTF
TRBD1	-	TRBJ1-1	TRBV14	CASSQTRTGNTEAFF
TRBD1	-	TRBJ2-1	TRBV25-1	CASRAGTGFFDEQFF
-	-	TRBJ1-2	TRBV5-1	CASSVQGYNYGYTF
-	once	TRBJ1-4	TRBV7-9	CASSSRDVATNEKLFF
TRBD1	-	TRBJ1-2	TRBV18	CASSVGQGNGYTF
-	-	TRBJ2-2	TRBV28	CASSPPGIGELFF
-	-	TRBJ2-5	TRBV4-2	CASSPAGQPSGLETQYF
TRBD1	-	TRBJ1-5	TRBV6-2/TRBV6-3	CASSYQAGGNQPQHF
TRBD1	few	TRBJ2-2	TRBV12-5	CASGLNRQGVTGELFF
-	-	TRBJ2-7	TRBV9	CASSRGQPYEQYF
TRBD1	-	TRBJ1-4	TRBV30	CAWSPTGTGGIIREKLFF
TRBD1	-	TRBJ2-7	TRBV5-5	CASSPSPGQSYEQYF
TRBD1	-	TRBJ1-1	TRBV5-1	CASSATGGLGTEAFF
-	-	TRBJ2-2	TRBV13	CASSLGRNTGELFF
TRBD1	few	TRBJ1-5	TRBV2	CASSTWTGESNQPQHF
TRBD1	-	TRBJ1-1	TRBV18	CASSPGDRQGYTEAFF
-	-	TRBJ1-1	TRBV5-1	CASSFQGSNTEAFF
TRBD1	-	TRBJ1-6	TRBV9	CASSAGTGSYNSPLHF